These 4 T cell receptor beta chains were all obtained from the same sample, sequenced in a study of blood T cell repertoires in COVID-19. TCRdb keeps only in-frame clones here, not all; method: immunoSEQ multiplex PCR. This repertoire shows about 73,000 clones, about 80% found once; its top ten account for around 28%. The sample consisted of peripheral blood. Source of these receptors: a human donor in a cohort sampled during active COVID-19.

The chain has TRBV2 and TRBJ2-7, with D possibly TRBD1 on 5 matching bases. The CDR3 extends over 13 amino acids. Per the germline V gene, CDR1 is SNHLY and CDR2 is FYNNEI. Deletions cut 6 bases from V and 3 bases from J, with 12 bases between. This CDR3 reads CASSQSRDYEQYF. The CDR3 nucleotides read TGTGCCAGCAGCCAGTCCAGGGACTACGAGCAGTACTTC.

There are a few counts of this clone. This chain links TRBV27 with TRBJ1-2; 7 nucleotides align to TRBD1. The V gene's germline CDR1 is MNHEY and CDR2 SMNVEV (reference sequence). The V and J ends lost 6 bases and 6 bases, in that order; junction bases with no gene match: 7. The CDR3 covers 13 residues. CDR3 protein: CASRYTGTDGYTF. The CDR3 region has the DNA TGTGCCAGCAGGTATACTGGGACAGATGGCTACACCTTC.

The V call is TRBV18, the J call TRBJ1-2; D might be TRBD1 (5 bases). Germline-derived CDR1 and CDR2 are KGHSH and LQKENI. The CDR3 runs to 13 residues. V lost 3 bases to trimming and J lost 6 bases, with 11 bases between them. This CDR3 is CASSPTEKNGYTF. DNA of the CDR3: TGTGCCAGCTCACCGACAGAAAAGAATGGCTACACCTTC.

The rearrangement links TRBV28 to TRBJ1-2, with D uncertain. CDR1 and CDR2 (germline): MDHEN, SYDVKM. This CDR3 spans 13 amino acids. Trimming shortened V by 5 bases and J by 7 bases, and 14 bases separated the two germline ends. The CDR3 protein is CASSPYKRGGYTF. In DNA, the CDR3 is TGTGCCAGCAGTCCCTATAAACGAGGTGGCTACACCTTC.